This TCR beta chain was captured by sequencing in a study of regulatory T cells in long-lasting Graves disease. Study-level points and caveats: Under persistent disease, TRBV28, TRBJ1-2 and TRBJ2-5 were used preferentially.

The TCR beta library used iRepertoire HTBI primers with Arm-PCR amplification of CDR3. TCRdb redid the calling of the multiplex PCR reads with MiXCR, one entry per CDR3 protein. The profile shows around 500,000 distinct CDR3 sequences, roughly a sixth of them singletons. The CDR3 loop spans 15 amino acids. From germline, CDR1 is SGHRS and CDR2 YFSETQ. Trimming cost V 3 bases and J 6 bases; bases outside gene matches: 7. Stated time point: newly diagnosed GD, antithyroid drugs for less than 3 months. There was RNA extracted from PBMCs, and the TCR library was made from it. American Thyroid Association guidelines defined Graves' disease diagnosis. Those enrolled as patients came out of an endocrinology department in Xi'an, China. This clonotype was detected a few times. Its cognate antigen is unknown. This same sample was also part of a study on T cells in Graves' hyperthyroidism and ophthalmopathy.

The chain combines TRBV5-1 with TRBJ2-7, with TRBD1 matching over 12 bases. This receptor was identified in a woman aged 35-60 years with Graves disease. Sequences were derived from peripheral blood mononuclear cells (PBMCs), sampled at new diagnosis, from a patient treated with antithyroid drugs. For the CDR3, the DNA is TGCGCCAGCAGCTGGGGGACAGGGGGCGCGGGCGAGCAGTACTTC. This gives the protein CASSWGTGGAGEQYF. The whole variable domain, remainder taken from reference TRBV5-1 and TRBJ2-7, is KAGVTQTPRYLIKTRGQQVTLSCSPISGHRSVSWYQQTPGQGLQFLFEYFSETQRNKGNFPGRFSGRQFSNSRSEMNVSTLELGDSALYLCASSWGTGGAGEQYFGPGTRLTVT.